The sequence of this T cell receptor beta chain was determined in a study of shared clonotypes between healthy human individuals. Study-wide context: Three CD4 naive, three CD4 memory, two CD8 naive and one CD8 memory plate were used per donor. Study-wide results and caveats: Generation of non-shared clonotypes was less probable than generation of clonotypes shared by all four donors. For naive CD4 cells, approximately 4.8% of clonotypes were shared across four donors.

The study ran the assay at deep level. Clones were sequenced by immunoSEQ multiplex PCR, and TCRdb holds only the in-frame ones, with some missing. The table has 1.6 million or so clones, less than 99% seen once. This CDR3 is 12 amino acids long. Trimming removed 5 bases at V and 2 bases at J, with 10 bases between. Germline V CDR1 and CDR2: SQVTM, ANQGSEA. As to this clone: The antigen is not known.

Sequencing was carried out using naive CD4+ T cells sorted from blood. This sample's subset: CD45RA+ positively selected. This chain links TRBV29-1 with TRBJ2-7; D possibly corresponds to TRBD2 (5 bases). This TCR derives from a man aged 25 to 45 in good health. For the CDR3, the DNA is TGCAGCGTTCAGGAGGCTACCTACGAGCAGTACTTC. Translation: CSVQEATYEQYF.